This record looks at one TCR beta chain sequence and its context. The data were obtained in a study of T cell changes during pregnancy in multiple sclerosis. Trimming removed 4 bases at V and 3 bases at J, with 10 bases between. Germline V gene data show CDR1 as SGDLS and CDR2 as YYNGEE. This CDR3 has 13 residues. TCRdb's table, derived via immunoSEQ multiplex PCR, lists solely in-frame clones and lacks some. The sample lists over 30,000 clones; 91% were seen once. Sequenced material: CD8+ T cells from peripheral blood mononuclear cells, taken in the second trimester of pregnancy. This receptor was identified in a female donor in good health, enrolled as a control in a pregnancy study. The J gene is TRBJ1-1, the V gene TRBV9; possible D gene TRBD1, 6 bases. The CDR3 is CASSPRTDTEAFF. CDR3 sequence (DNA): TGTGCCAGCAGCCCTCGGACAGACACTGAAGCTTTCTTT.